Sequencing of this T cell receptor beta chain was carried out in a study of cytomegalovirus exposure and HLA in healthy donors. The PCR used 60 Vbeta and 13 Jbeta primers. Profiled with immunoSEQ multiplex PCR; TCRdb holds only in-frame clones, not every one. The data contain tens of thousands of clones, 82% of them seen just once; the ten biggest clones take up around 3.8%. The germline V gene has CDR1 SGHVS and CDR2 FNYEAQ. The V and J ends lost 1 base and 10 bases, in that order; junction bases with no gene match: 6. The CDR3 length is 15 residues. This rearrangement joins TRBV7-6 to TRBJ2-1; 11 bases line up with TRBD2. This clonotype was sampled from a man aged 50 to 59 in good health and CMV-seronegative. The sequencing sample was made of PBMCs. CDR3 in amino acids: CASSLGLAGGGEQFF. Written as DNA, the CDR3 is TGTGCCAGCAGCTTAGGCCTAGCGGGAGGTGGAGAGCAGTTCTTC. The entire variable domain, with the rest obtained from reference TRBV7-6 and TRBJ2-1, is as follows: GAGVSQSPRYKVTKRGQDVALRCDPISGHVSLYWYRQALGQGPEFLTYFNYEAQQDKSGLPNDRFSAERPEGSISTLTIQRTEQRDSAMYRCASSLGLAGGGEQFFGPGTRLTVL.